The clone carrying this T cell receptor (beta chain) was seen many times. Its antigen is still unknown. This sample was included in a study of breast tumors, draining lymph nodes, adjacent tissues. Whole-study results and caveats: Data only fit, rather than demonstrated, lymph node origin of most tumor T cells. Tumor repertoires ranked between lymph nodes and nontumor tissue in diversity, with V and J gene preferences. Findings are consistent with lymph node origin and intratumoral expansion of most tumor T cells.

TCRdb recomputed calls from the multiplex PCR reads with MiXCR, one row per CDR3 protein. In the table there are about 230,000 distinct CDR3 sequences, about a third of which are singletons. This CDR3 region has 14 residues. From germline, CDR1 is SGHRS and CDR2 YFSETQ. The V end lost 3 bases, the J end lost 6 bases, and 10 bases lay between the germline ends. Samples came from axillary lymph nodes draining the breast cancer. The TCR originated in a female donor with breast cancer. Some clones in this sample may be carry-over from other donors' samples. V and J are TRBV5-1 and TRBJ1-6, with D unresolved. Sequencing was performed on axillary lymph node tissue. CDR3 region: CASSSREINSPLHF. CDR3 coding DNA: TGCGCCAGCAGCTCCCGGGAAATTAATTCACCCCTCCACTTT.